One and the same sample provided the 27 T cell receptor beta chains below, sequenced in a study of cytomegalovirus exposure and HLA in healthy donors. The PCR employed 60 Vbeta primers together with 13 Jbeta primers. TCRdb keeps only in-frame clones here, not all; method: immunoSEQ multiplex PCR. Found here are some 200,000 clones, 75% to 90% of them singletons; the top ten hold 6.3%. Sequenced material: PBMCs. The receptors were gathered from a man aged 35-49 years in good health and CMV-seropositive.

The gene calls are TRBV5-6 and TRBJ2-7; 9 bases align to TRBD2. The CDR3 extends over 15 amino acids. Germline loops: CDR1 SGHDT, CDR2 YYEEEE. With V trimmed by 4 bases and J by 2 bases, 7 bases remained unmatched. CDR3 sequence (DNA): TGTGCCAGCAGCCCCGGGACTAGCACCGCCTACGAGCAGTACTTC. It specifies CASSPGTSTAYEQYF.

Concerning this clone: Distinct nucleotide sequences in the sample also encode this CDR3. The CDR3 DNA is TGTGCCAGCAGCTCTACAGATACGCAGTATTTT. Its translation is CASSSTDTQYF. This chain links TRBV7-2 with TRBJ2-3; no clear D. The germline V and J ends were trimmed by 4 bases and 3 bases, with 2 bases remaining between them. This CDR3 comprises 11 residues. Germline V gene sequence: CDR1 SGHTA, CDR2 FQGNSA. The complete variable domain, with remaining parts taken from reference TRBV7-2 and TRBJ2-3, reads GAGVSQSPSNKVTEKGKDVELRCDPISGHTALYWYRQSLGQGLEFLIYFQGNSAPDKSGLPSDRFSAERTGGSVSTLTIQRTQQEDSAVYLCASSSTDTQYFGPGTRLTVL.

The CDR3 region has the DNA TGTGCCAGCAGTACCCGCGGGGGCAGTGAAAAACTGTTTTTT. Translation gives CASSTRGGSEKLFF. This chain connects TRBV6-5 to TRBJ1-4, with D possibly TRBD1 on 6 matching bases. V was trimmed by 5 bases and J by 7 bases, leaving 14 bases between them. Looked up from germline, CDR1 is MNHEY and CDR2 is SVGAGI. This CDR3 has 14 amino acids.

This clone has more than one count but fewer than ten. This chain connects TRBV18 to TRBJ2-2, with 10 positions matching TRBD1. CDR3 length: 17 amino acids. V was clipped by 1 base and J by 0 bases; unmatched bases: 2. CDR1 and CDR2 (germline): KGHSH, LQKENI. The CDR3 is CASSPRGTGANTGELFF. The CDR3 DNA follows: TGTGCCAGCTCACCACGGGGGACAGGGGCGAACACCGGGGAGCTGTTTTTT.

The chain has TRBV6-6 and TRBJ1-5; D is unclear. This CDR3 has 15 residues. Per germline, CDR1 MNHNY and CDR2 SVGAGI (reference sequence). Between the trimmed V and J ends, which lost 4 bases and 0 bases, there was a span of 10 bases. Written as DNA, the CDR3 is TGTGCCAGCAGTTCAGGAGGGTATAGCAATCAGCCCCAGCATTTT. Encoded protein: CASSSGGYSNQPQHF.

This chain connects TRBV4-1 to TRBJ1-1; D unresolved. Germline-derived CDR1 and CDR2 are MGHRA and YSYEKL. The CDR3 covers 14 residues. V lost 1 base, J lost 1 base, and 7 bases lay in between. The DNA for the CDR3 is TGCGCCAGCAGCCAAGGAAGCCCGAACACTGAAGCTTTCTTT. This gives the protein CASSQGSPNTEAFF.

The V call is TRBV9, the J call TRBJ1-1; possibly TRBD1 for D (6 bases). The germline CDR1 and CDR2 sequences are SGDLS and YYNGEE. This CDR3 has 16 amino acids. Trimming took off 3 bases at V and 2 bases at J, with 17 bases between the two ends. The CDR3 bases are TGTGCCAGCAGCGAAACGACAGGTAAACTTAACACTGAAGCTTTCTTT. It yields the protein CASSETTGKLNTEAFF.

V usage is TRBV6-1 and J usage is TRBJ2-7; possible D gene TRBD1, 6 bases. Trimming removed 8 bases from V and 7 bases from J, with 15 bases in between. The CDR3 consists of 12 residues. Germline lookup yields CDR1 MNHNS and CDR2 SASEGT. CDR3 DNA: TGTGCCAGCGTACAGGGATTGGGAGAGCAGTACTTC. The encoded protein is CASVQGLGEQYF.

The CDR3 sequence is CASSNYIRQGRYEQYF. The DNA for the CDR3 is TGTGCCAGCAGCAACTATATTAGACAGGGTCGGTACGAGCAGTACTTC. The chain employs TRBV27 and TRBJ2-7; the match to TRBD1 covers 7 bases. Losses at the gene ends were 6 bases for V and 4 bases for J; bases not matched to a gene: 15. The CDR3 contains 16 residues. Germline V gene sequence: CDR1 MNHEY, CDR2 SMNVEV (reference sequence).

V usage is TRBV7-9 and J usage is TRBJ2-4; D uncertain. V lost 4 bases and J 3 bases, leaving 16 bases between the germline ends. The CDR3 is 16 residues long. CDR1 is SEHNR and CDR2 is FQNEAQ in the germline V gene (reference sequence). This CDR3 is CASSSGSSILKNIQYF. The CDR3, as DNA: TGTGCCAGCAGCTCAGGAAGCAGCATCCTCAAAAACATTCAGTACTTC.

This clone was seen once. In DNA form, the CDR3 reads TGCGCCAGCAGCTTTCATCCGGACGGCGGGACTGAAGCTTTCTTT. Translating gives CASSFHPDGGTEAFF. The gene calls are TRBV5-1 and TRBJ1-1; D is uncertain. Germline V gene sequence: CDR1 SGHRS, CDR2 YFSETQ. Trimming removed 2 bases at V and 5 bases at J, with 16 bases between. CDR3 length: 15 amino acids.

The gene calls are TRBV4-1 and TRBJ2-5; 7 bases match TRBD1. CDR3 length: 15 amino acids. Per germline, CDR1 MGHRA and CDR2 YSYEKL. The junction had 6 bases not matched to a gene; V was cut back by 3 bases and J by 2 bases. The CDR3 sequence is CASSQAPGQQETQYF. CDR3 bases: TGCGCCAGCAGCCAGGCACCGGGACAGCAAGAGACCCAGTACTTC.

The CDR3 sequence is CASRPTGAQTQYF. The CDR3 DNA follows: TGTGCCAGCAGGCCCACAGGGGCCCAGACCCAGTACTTC. V usage is TRBV6-6 and J usage is TRBJ2-5, with TRBD1 identical over 7 bases. Trimming took 6 bases from V and 6 from J; bases not matched to a gene: 7. The CDR3 length is 13 residues. The germline V gene has CDR1 MNHNY and CDR2 SVGAGI (reference sequence).

J is TRBJ2-3 and V is TRBV4-3, with D hard to call. Trimming stripped 0 bases from V and 2 bases from J, with 9 bases between. The CDR3 runs 15 residues. The germline CDR1 and CDR2 sequences are LGHNA and YSLEER. In DNA, the CDR3 is TGCGCCAGCAGCCAAGACGGCGGAGACACAGATACGCAGTATTTT. This gives the protein CASSQDGGDTDTQYF.

The chain combines TRBV6-5 with TRBJ2-7, with 8 bases matching TRBD1. Looked up from germline, CDR1 is MNHEY and CDR2 is SVGAGI. This CDR3 spans 15 amino acids. V dropped 6 bases and J dropped 5; count of bases not matched to a gene: 12. The DNA of the CDR3 is TGTGCCAGCAGCGCCCCCGGGACAGGCGTGAACGAGCAGTACTTC. This translates into CASSAPGTGVNEQYF.

This clone was seen a single time. This chain connects TRBV6-1 to TRBJ2-5, with 9 bases matching TRBD1. CDR1 and CDR2 (germline): MNHNS, SASEGT. This CDR3 spans 19 amino acids. V lost 3 bases, J lost 2 bases, and 16 bases stayed unmatched. The CDR3 DNA reads TGTGCCAGCAGTGATGTGCCGCCGGGACAGGGTTTTATGCAAGAGACCCAGTACTTC. Its protein is CASSDVPPGQGFMQETQYF.

The table lists this clone with a few counts. The chain's CDR3 is CASSPLAGYHDEQFF. Here the CDR3 DNA reads TGTGCCAGCAGCCCGTTAGCGGGGTATCACGATGAGCAGTTCTTC. The rearrangement joins TRBV7-3 to TRBJ2-1; 8 bases map to TRBD2. CDR1 is SGHTA and CDR2 is FQGTGA in the germline V gene. This CDR3 is 15 amino acids long. V shed 5 bases, J shed 8 bases, and the junction held 11 bases outside the gene matches.

This clone was counted between two and nine times. The chain has TRBV9 and TRBJ2-5; D may be TRBD1 (6 bases). Germline V gene sequence: CDR1 SGDLS, CDR2 YYNGEE. CDR3 length: 16 residues. Trimming took off 1 base at V and 3 bases at J, with 16 bases between the two ends. The CDR3 loop reads CASSVNVGTPEETQYF. The CDR3, as DNA: TGTGCCAGCAGCGTAAATGTAGGGACACCCGAAGAGACCCAGTACTTC.

This chain connects TRBV27 to TRBJ2-7; perhaps TRBD2 as D (6 bases). V gave up 10 bases and J gave up 3 bases, with 22 bases separating them. The CDR3 runs 15 residues. Germline CDR1 MNHEY, CDR2 SMNVEV (reference sequence). Written as DNA, the CDR3 is TGTGCCACTACAGTCCGGGACTCAGGAGGCTACGAGCAGTACTTC. This gives the protein CATTVRDSGGYEQYF.

This clone turned up a few times. The rearrangement links TRBV19 to TRBJ1-4; unclear D gene. Germline lookup yields CDR1 LNHDA and CDR2 SQIVND (reference sequence). The V gene lost 4 bases and the J gene lost 5 bases, with 11 bases spanning the gap. CDR3 length equals 14 residues. The CDR3 sequence: CASSTRRENEKLFF. The DNA for the CDR3 is TGTGCCAGTAGTACACGGAGAGAGAATGAAAAACTGTTTTTT. The full variable domain, completed using reference TRBV19 and TRBJ1-4, is DGGITQSPKYLFRKEGQNVTLSCEQNLNHDAMYWYRQDPGQGLRLIYYSQIVNDFQKGDIAEGYSVSREKKESFPLTVTSAQKNPTAFYLCASSTRRENEKLFFGSGTQLSVL.

V and J are TRBV12-5 and TRBJ2-1; D ambiguous. Germline V gene sequence: CDR1 LGHNT, CDR2 FRNRAP. V lost 3 bases and J lost 9, with 6 bases in between. The CDR3 consists of 11 residues. The CDR3 coding sequence is TGTGCTAGTGGTTTTTTATTTGAGCAGTTCTTC. Encoded protein: CASGFLFEQFF.

The chain is built from TRBV29-1 and TRBJ2-5; D unclear. The DNA end lines up better with TRBJ2-7; the J call may be wrong. CDR1 is SQVTM, CDR2 ANQGSEA, per germline. This CDR3 is built from 12 residues. The CDR3 DNA reads TGCAGCGTTGAAAGGGACTCCTACGAGCAGTACTTC. It yields the protein CSVERDSYEQYF.

This chain joins TRBV2 and TRBJ1-1; D possibly corresponds to TRBD1 (5 bases). This CDR3 has 14 amino acids. The V gene's germline CDR1 is SNHLY and CDR2 FYNNEI. V lost 3 bases, J lost 0 bases, and 8 bases lay in between. In nucleotides, the CDR3 is TGTGCCAGCAGTGAGCGGGGGATGAACACTGAAGCTTTCTTT. Its protein is CASSERGMNTEAFF.

CDR3 in DNA: TGTGCCTGGCGCCTCAGGGTCGGGACAGGGGGCAATCAGCCCCAGCATTTT. It yields the protein CAWRLRVGTGGNQPQHF. The chain is built from TRBV30 and TRBJ1-5, with 10 bases that match TRBD1. Germline lookup yields CDR1 GTSNPN and CDR2 SVGIG (reference sequence). J gave up 2 bases and V 5 bases, and 12 bases lay outside the gene matches. This CDR3 is 17 amino acids long.

The chain recombines TRBV4-3 with TRBJ1-1; 11 positions match TRBD1. V shed 3 bases and J 7 bases; nucleotides not matched to a gene: 4. CDR1 LGHNA and CDR2 YSLEER come from the germline V gene. The CDR3 consists of 14 residues. CDR3 sequence reads: CASSQDRGRIEAFF. CDR3 nucleotide sequence: TGCGCCAGCAGCCAGGACAGGGGGCGGATTGAAGCTTTCTTT.

The chain carries TRBV10-2 and TRBJ2-5, with 15 nucleotides matching TRBD2. The CDR3 has 19 residues. Losses at the gene ends were 6 bases for V and 4 bases for J; bases not matched to a gene: 15. CDR1 WSHSY and CDR2 SAAADI come from the germline V gene. CDR3 DNA sequence: TGCGCCAGCAGCGACGCCGGACTAGCGGGGGGGCCTCGTCGAGAGACCCAGTACTTC. Residues: CASSDAGLAGGPRRETQYF.

The gene calls are TRBV28 and TRBJ1-5, with TRBD1 matching over 9 bases. Germline V lookup: CDR1 MDHEN, CDR2 SYDVKM. The CDR3 totals 17 residues. After removal of 5 bases from V and 0 bases from J, the junction contained 8 bases not matched to a gene. The CDR3 reads CASSPGQGPYSNQPQHF. Written as DNA, the CDR3 is TGTGCCAGCAGTCCGGGACAGGGACCTTATAGCAATCAGCCCCAGCATTTT.